This entry features one TCR beta chain sequence. This clone was seen a single time. This receptor's antigen is unknown. No base-level quality is on record; no much larger clone is a single base apart. The CDR3 holds 15 amino acids from the cysteine to the phenylalanine. CDR3 DNA only is kept here, 45 bases in frame from base 1. Clipping removes 3 bases from V and 3 bases from J, with 3 as the unmatched junction base count. Based on the germline V gene (reference sequence), the CDR1 and CDR2 sequences are SGHNT and YYREEE. Libraries were made using the immunoSEQ multiplex PCR assay. For the multiplex PCR, a mixture combining 60 forward primers for TCR Vbeta segments and 13 reverse primers for TCR Jbeta segments was used. The CDR3 region of rearranged TCR beta genes was amplified from genomic DNA by a multiplex PCR assay. The amplified TCR beta libraries were sequenced on the Illumina HiSeq System as 87-base-pair reads. In the authors' own workflow: A later analysis tallied around 82 million unique TCR beta chains across the 666 repertoires, and roughly 11 million of those chains were shared by two or more donors. Raw reads were error-corrected and collapsed into unique sequences with a nearest-neighbor algorithm that merged closely related sequences to remove PCR and sequencing errors. Alignment of CDR3 sequences to IMGT reference sequences was used to assign V, D and J gene segments. For a sequence to be retained, a match of at least six nucleotides to both a V gene segment and a J gene segment was required. A rearrangement was called productive if the CDR3 had no stop codons and remained in frame with V and J, and every other rearrangement was called non-productive. CDR3 was defined by IMGT convention, running from the second conserved V-encoded cysteine to the conserved J-encoded phenylalanine. In an earlier analysis of around 570 of the donors, sequences lacking an unambiguous match to a single V gene segment were excluded. An earlier analysis of 550 to 650 of the donors classified V segments as functional when productive rearrangements were above 56.7% and as segregating when the standard deviation between donors was above 5%. A statistical classification framework was developed to diagnose cytomegalovirus status using the catalog of TCR beta chain sequences. V and J gene assignment, in a later analysis, came from comparing TCR nucleotide sequences with IMGT/GENE-DB human TR gene sequences. A later analysis assigned CDR3 sequences and most-parsimonious VDJ recombination scenarios with the TCRdist pipeline. A later analysis defined each TCR beta chain by its CDR3 amino acid sequence plus V-gene family, and excluded reads lacking a unique V-gene family. In a later analysis, 450 to 600 highly shared, low-generation-probability nucleotide sequences were removed to address suspected cross-contamination and a sequencing artifact. In a later analysis, a clonal expansion index was calculated for each public chain from normalized within-repertoire ranks of inferred template counts. In a later analysis, generation probabilities were computed using a VDJ recombination model fitted to out-of-frame rearrangements, and the results were checked against IGoR. A later analysis scored TCR-TCR, TCR-HLA and TCR-CMV co-occurrence with hypergeometric tests, applying a repertoire-size bias correction to TCR pairs. In a later analysis, false discovery rates were estimated by permuting HLA or CMV assignments 20 times. A later analysis grouped co-occurring TCRs with DBSCAN, adding TCRdist sequence similarity when clustering within HLA-allele-positive subsets. Repertoires with fewer than 30,000 or more than 120,000 public chains were left out of co-occurrence clustering, as were roughly five repertoires with anomalous nucleotide sharing. The immuneACCESS repertoire file appears here via TCRdb, limited to in-frame rearrangements. These files lack a portion of the clones; in checked studies, under half of the deficit traces to unresolved V genes, and the cause of the others is not known. The V and J calls and clone size are taken from that table; D and trimming were inferred from the DNA. The sample profile shows 65,000 to 100,000 clones; about 79% of them were found once. The ten largest clones represent about 6.1% of the sample.

These data originate in a study of cytomegalovirus exposure and HLA in healthy donors listed by TCRdb under 2017. Concerning the study at large: According to an earlier analysis of 587 of the donors, about 170 million T cells yielded roughly 110 million unique TCR beta sequences and roughly 280 Gb of sequence data. A separate validation cohort of more than 100 different subjects was used in addition to the roughly 720-subject first cohort. Roughly five DR-DQ haplotypes were handled as single units for association and clustering, since linkage in the cohort was strong. Rather than using new phenotypic data, the later analysis identified candidate immune exposures from TCR beta sequences and from how often those sequences occurred across donors. In an earlier analysis of roughly 580 of the donors, high-throughput TCR beta sequencing was used to judge whether each TCR beta V gene segment behaved as functional or pseudogenic. HLA typing included class I and class II loci at four-digit resolution. The number of donors typed differed by locus, with roughly 629-640 for A, B, C, DRB1 and DQB1, roughly 550 for DQA1, under 610 for DPA1, and some 440 for DPB1. Of the 300 to 450 genotyped donors, 81% were placed in the genetic ancestry cluster associated with self-reported Caucasian donors. Genome-wide SNP genotypes for about three fifths of the roughly 670 donors were used in a later genetic analysis, which treated that subset as a discovery cohort. An early release covering approximately 600 HLA-typed donors comprised around 300 gigabases of sequencing data and around 80 million unique TCR sequences. Using immunosequencing, the study profiled T cell repertoires from about 650 subjects and related those repertoires to cytomegalovirus serostatus. High-throughput TCR immunosequencing, statistical association of individual TCRs with disease status, and machine learning were combined to predict cytomegalovirus infection status. Every discovery cohort repertoire had been produced on one sequencing platform. Donor age, sex, ethnicity and CMV serostatus were compiled together with the repertoire data. The study aimed to test whether signatures of past pathogen exposure could be identified by cataloging public T cell receptors. Among approximately 370 genotyped donors of the cohort, an average of approximately 200,000 unique TCR beta nucleotide sequences was sequenced per donor, of which 15% to 20% were non-productive. A later analysis re-analyzed previously published TCR beta repertoires from 666 donors and added high-resolution HLA genotyping to study TCR occurrence patterns. Here is what the overall study found, with its caveats: Some IMGT-functional V segments, including TRBV6-2 and TRBV6-3, could not be told apart with the 87-base-pair reads, so those segments were excluded. A further reported finding was that TCR beta sequences accurately predicted the HLA-A and HLA-B alleles for most subjects in the first cohort. Across donors, most TCR sequences were observed very rarely, whereas some public TCRs were present in many individuals. The study gave a list of over 150 TCR beta chains associated with cytomegalovirus. Broadly in line with IMGT annotations, most TCR beta V segments showed up in productive rearrangements about 87% or about 30% of the time in an earlier analysis of some 590 of the donors. In a later analysis, TCR association rates were found to vary across HLA loci, with the most associated TCRs seen for DRB1 alleles and the fewest for HLA-C alleles. Seventeen rarely observed V segments, including chromosome 9 orphons, were excluded from the earlier analysis of 550 to 700 of the donors because counts were too low. The authors suggested that the approach could potentially be extended to other disease states and immunological phenotypes. Linkage disequilibrium might explain the correlated functional status among segregating V segments, but an unknown experimental factor could not be ruled out. Compared with the 666-donor mean, donors in an Asian-associated ancestry cluster had fewer N-insertions in productive TCRs, according to a later genetic analysis. The cohort was sequenced for TCR beta chains only, and without alpha or paired-chain data the features that could be detected were limited. In a later analysis, several top co-occurrence clusters were reported to appear linked to parvovirus B19, influenza, CMV and Epstein-Barr virus. In a later analysis, 16,951 TCR beta sequences were associated with specific HLA alleles at a false discovery rate of 0.05. HLA typing was unavailable for some donors at each locus, so association tests used only the typed subset. An association between a missense DCLRE1C variant and V-gene and J-gene trimming of TCR beta chains was found in a later genetic analysis and replicated in an independent cohort. In vitro tests confirmed that a few of the cytomegalovirus-associated TCR beta chains recognize cytomegalovirus antigens. CMV serostatus was the only immune exposure information available for the cohort. A cluster of highly shared sequence variants was judged likely to be a technical artifact of the sequencing pipeline. In a later analysis, HLA-associated TCR beta chains showed more clonal expansion and lower generation probabilities than non-associated chains that were equally common. Roughly uniform sequencing depth across donors was assumed in presence/absence analyses, although this assumption may not hold. When HLA alleles, especially DR and DQ, strongly co-occurred, TCR associations were difficult to assign to individual alleles. The classifier was reported to diagnose cytomegalovirus status with high specificity and sensitivity in both the original and validation cohorts. A later analysis found that most CMV-associated TCR beta chains appeared HLA-restricted, with HLA associations seemingly driven largely by CMV exposure.

The cohort was made up of 500 to 850 healthy bone marrow donors. All cohort members were sampled while nominally healthy, although unrecorded immune exposures were likely present. The donor tested CMV seronegative and was one of the 352 seronegative cohort members. Every donor gave a peripheral blood sample, and the peripheral blood mononuclear cells from that sample were used for TCR beta sequencing. The Qiagen DNeasy Blood Extraction Kit was used to extract genomic DNA from the blood cell samples. This clonotype was sampled from a female donor in good health and CMV-seronegative. Here the chain combines TRBV5-4 and TRBJ2-7, with 13 middle bases fitting TRBD2. Sequenced material: PBMCs. The DNA is as follows: TGTGCCAGCAGCTCCGGGACTAGCGGGATCTACGAGCAGTACTTC. Its coded protein is CASSSGTSGIYEQYF.